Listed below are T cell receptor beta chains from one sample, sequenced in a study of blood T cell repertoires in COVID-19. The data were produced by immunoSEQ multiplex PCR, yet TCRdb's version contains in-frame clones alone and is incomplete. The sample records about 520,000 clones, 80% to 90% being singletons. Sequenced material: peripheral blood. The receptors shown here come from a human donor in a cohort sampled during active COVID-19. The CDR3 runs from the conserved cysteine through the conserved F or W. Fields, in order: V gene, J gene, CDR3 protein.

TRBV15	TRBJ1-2	CATSREGTGGFTYTF
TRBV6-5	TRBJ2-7	CASTGHQVGGQYF
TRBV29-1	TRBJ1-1	CSVELVIGTGGKGNTEAFF
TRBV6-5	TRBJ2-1	CASSLDRGYNEQFF
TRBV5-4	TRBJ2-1	CASSPRTSGSTGEQFF
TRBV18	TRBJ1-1	CASSLLQGWNTEAFF
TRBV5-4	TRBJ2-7	CASSLVTGGRDEQYF
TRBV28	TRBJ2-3	CASSEDSRWTDTQYF
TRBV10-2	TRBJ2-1	CASCEGDNEQFF
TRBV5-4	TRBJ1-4	CASSLPGQGYEKLFF
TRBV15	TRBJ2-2	CATSKPGLAALSNTGELFF
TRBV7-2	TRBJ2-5	CASSPGVVLAETQYF
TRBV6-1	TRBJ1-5	CASSEGRGLRNQPQHF
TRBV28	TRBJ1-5	CASSTGTVGQPQHF
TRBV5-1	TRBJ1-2	CASSFSPTGQGLNYGYTF
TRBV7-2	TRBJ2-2	CASSPDDSGRRRTGELFF
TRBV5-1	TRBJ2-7	CASSERQGLYEQYF
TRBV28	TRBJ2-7	CASQSAGSNYEQYF
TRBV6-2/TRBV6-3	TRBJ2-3	CASSYGLLAGGWDTQYF
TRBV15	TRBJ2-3	CATKDLNTDTQYF
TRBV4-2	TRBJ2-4	CASSQDDGREEAKNIQYF
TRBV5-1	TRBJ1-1	CASSLTRQGTTEAFF
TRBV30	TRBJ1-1	CAWTKAVNTEAFF
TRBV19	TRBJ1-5	CASSMGKGAGQPQHF
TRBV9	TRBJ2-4	CASSAAEGRQNIQYF
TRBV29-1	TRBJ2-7	CSVEKGQPGGYEQYF
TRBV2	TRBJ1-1	CASRISRPLDSLNTEAFF
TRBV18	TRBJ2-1	CASSPPPIMPGYNEQFF
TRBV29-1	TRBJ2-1	CSVDSSGGDNEQFF
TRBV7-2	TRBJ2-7	CASSLAATSGGYEQYF